These T cell receptor beta chains were read from a single sample in a study of shared clonotypes between healthy human individuals. This table comes from immunoSEQ multiplex PCR, and its TCRdb copy is limited to in-frame clones, with some not included. The data show about 2.4 million clones, more than 80% seen once. Sequenced material: naive CD4+ T cells sorted from blood. The receptor set was obtained from a man younger than 30 in good health. Both conserved end residues are part of each CDR3. The D gene is left open where the match is weak. The listing skips clone size in some rows; elsewhere it reads once, few, many or a size class.

v_gene: TRBV28; j_gene: TRBJ2-7; d_gene: TRBD1; abundance: -; CDR3nt: TGTGCCAGCAGCTTACCCGGGACAGGCACCTACGAGCAGTACTTC; CDR3aa: CASSLPGTGTYEQYF
v_gene: TRBV10-3; j_gene: TRBJ2-3; d_gene: TRBD2; abundance: -; CDR3nt: TGTGCCATCAGTGAGTCAACGGGGGGGGCACCGGATACGCAGTATTTT; CDR3aa: CAISESTGGAPDTQYF
v_gene: TRBV6-6; j_gene: TRBJ1-4; d_gene: -; abundance: -; CDR3nt: TGTGCCAGCAGTTACGGGACTCAAATACAAAAAAAACTGTTTTTT; CDR3aa: CASSYGTQIQKKLFF
v_gene: TRBV2; j_gene: TRBJ2-3; d_gene: -; abundance: -; CDR3nt: TGTGCCAGCGCCCCCCAGGGGATCACCGCAGATACGCAGTATTTT; CDR3aa: CASAPQGITADTQYF
v_gene: TRBV5-6; j_gene: TRBJ1-5; d_gene: TRBD1; abundance: -; CDR3nt: TGTGCCAGCAGCTTGTGGACAGGGCGAGGGAATCAGCCCCAGCATTTT; CDR3aa: CASSLWTGRGNQPQHF
v_gene: TRBV11-3; j_gene: TRBJ2-1; d_gene: TRBD2; abundance: -; CDR3nt: TGTGCCAGCAGCAAACAGACTAGCGGGAGTGACAATGAGCAGTTCTTC; CDR3aa: CASSKQTSGSDNEQFF
v_gene: TRBV5-1; j_gene: TRBJ2-5; d_gene: TRBD2; abundance: once; CDR3nt: TGCGCCAGCAGCATGACTAGCGGGGGGGCTAAGGGAGAGACCCAGTACTTC; CDR3aa: CASSMTSGGAKGETQYF
v_gene: TRBV5-1; j_gene: TRBJ1-4; d_gene: -; abundance: -; CDR3nt: TGCGCCAGCAGCTTCAGACAGGCTAGTGAAAAACTGTTTTTT; CDR3aa: CASSFRQASEKLFF
v_gene: TRBV5-4; j_gene: TRBJ1-1; d_gene: -; abundance: -; CDR3nt: TGTGCCAGCAGCTTTTCCGGACAAAAACTGAACACTGAAGCTTTCTTT; CDR3aa: CASSFSGQKLNTEAFF
v_gene: TRBV25-1; j_gene: TRBJ2-1; d_gene: -; abundance: -; CDR3nt: TGTGCCAGCAGTGAATATGGTGGACAGCCCTACAATGAGCAGTTCTTC; CDR3aa: CASSEYGGQPYNEQFF
v_gene: TRBV10-1; j_gene: TRBJ2-3; d_gene: TRBD2; abundance: -; CDR3nt: TGCGCCAGCAGTGGGGGGACTAGCGGGATTTGGAAGAGCACAGATACGCAGTATTTT; CDR3aa: CASSGGTSGIWKSTDTQYF
v_gene: TRBV9; j_gene: TRBJ2-5; d_gene: -; abundance: -; CDR3nt: TGTGCCAGCAGCGTTAGCGGTTCAGAGACCCAGTACTTC; CDR3aa: CASSVSGSETQYF
v_gene: TRBV29-1; j_gene: TRBJ1-1; d_gene: -; abundance: few; CDR3nt: TGCAGCGTTGAACGGCGGCAGAACACTGAAGCTTTCTTT; CDR3aa: CSVERRQNTEAFF
v_gene: TRBV9; j_gene: TRBJ2-5; d_gene: -; abundance: -; CDR3nt: TGTGCCAGCAGCGTAGCTCCCCAGGGAAGAGAGACCCAGTACTTC; CDR3aa: CASSVAPQGRETQYF
v_gene: TRBV6-1; j_gene: TRBJ2-7; d_gene: TRBD2; abundance: -; CDR3nt: TGTGCCAGCAGTGATCCGGGGGGTCCACCCTACGAGCAGTACTTC; CDR3aa: CASSDPGGPPYEQYF
v_gene: TRBV9; j_gene: TRBJ2-3; d_gene: -; abundance: -; CDR3nt: TGTGCCAGCAGCGTGCCCAGGAAGGTCAGCACAGATACGCAGTATTTT; CDR3aa: CASSVPRKVSTDTQYF
v_gene: TRBV28; j_gene: TRBJ2-2; d_gene: -; abundance: -; CDR3nt: TGTGCCAGCAGCTTGCGCACCGGGGAGCTGTTTTTT; CDR3aa: CASSLRTGELFF
v_gene: TRBV5-1; j_gene: TRBJ1-5; d_gene: -; abundance: -; CDR3nt: TGCGCCAGCAGCTTGGCGGGGAGGAACTATCAGCCCCAGCATTTT; CDR3aa: CASSLAGRNYQPQHF
v_gene: TRBV7-9; j_gene: TRBJ2-1; d_gene: -; abundance: -; CDR3nt: TGTGCCACCACCCTGGGGGGCGGGAGTAGGAATGAGCAGTTCTTC; CDR3aa: CATTLGGGSRNEQFF
v_gene: TRBV21-1; j_gene: TRBJ1-5; d_gene: -; abundance: -; CDR3nt: TGTGCCAGCAGCAACCGGGACAGGGCCGCAGGGTATCAGCCCCAGCATTTT; CDR3aa: CASSNRDRAAGYQPQHF
v_gene: TRBV5-8; j_gene: TRBJ2-1; d_gene: -; abundance: -; CDR3nt: TGTGCCAGCAGCTTGGTCCGGGGAACGCAGTTCTTC; CDR3aa: CASSLVRGTQFF
v_gene: TRBV19; j_gene: TRBJ1-2; d_gene: -; abundance: -; CDR3nt: TGTGCCAGTAGTATAGAAGCAGCTAACTATGGCTACACCTTC; CDR3aa: CASSIEAANYGYTF
v_gene: TRBV19; j_gene: TRBJ2-3; d_gene: -; abundance: -; CDR3nt: TGTGCCAGCAGACAAGCTAGCACAGATACGCAGTATTTT; CDR3aa: CASRQASTDTQYF
v_gene: TRBV13; j_gene: TRBJ2-1; d_gene: -; abundance: -; CDR3nt: TGTGCCAGCAGCCGGGACCTCAATGAGCAGTTCTTC; CDR3aa: CASSRDLNEQFF
v_gene: TRBV5-1; j_gene: TRBJ1-2; d_gene: -; abundance: few; CDR3nt: TGCGCCAGCAGCTTGTCAGGGGACTATGGCTACACCTTC; CDR3aa: CASSLSGDYGYTF
v_gene: TRBV18; j_gene: TRBJ1-1; d_gene: -; abundance: -; CDR3nt: TGTGCCAGCTCACGACAGGACACTGAAGCTTTCTTT; CDR3aa: CASSRQDTEAFF
v_gene: TRBV11-2; j_gene: TRBJ2-1; d_gene: -; abundance: once; CDR3nt: TGTGCCAGCAGCTTAGGTCATGAGCAGTTCTTC; CDR3aa: CASSLGHEQFF
v_gene: TRBV30; j_gene: TRBJ2-5; d_gene: -; abundance: -; CDR3nt: TGTGCCTGGAGTGTCCTCGAGACCCAGTACTTC; CDR3aa: CAWSVLETQYF
v_gene: TRBV19; j_gene: TRBJ2-7; d_gene: -; abundance: once; CDR3nt: TGTGCCAGTAGTGCTCGGGGCTTACCCTACGAGCAGTACTTC; CDR3aa: CASSARGLPYEQYF
v_gene: TRBV12-5; j_gene: TRBJ1-1; d_gene: -; abundance: once; CDR3nt: TGTGCTAGTGGTTTGGTACGGTTAGGGGTAACTGAAGCTTTCTTT; CDR3aa: CASGLVRLGVTEAFF
v_gene: TRBV19; j_gene: TRBJ2-7; d_gene: -; abundance: once; CDR3nt: TGTGCCAGTAGTATAGGGGGGAGTGAACCCTACGAGCAGTACTTC; CDR3aa: CASSIGGSEPYEQYF
v_gene: TRBV7-2; j_gene: TRBJ2-3; d_gene: -; abundance: -; CDR3nt: TGTGCCACCTCTAGGGGACCGGGTCCAGATACGCAGTATTTT; CDR3aa: CATSRGPGPDTQYF
v_gene: TRBV7-2; j_gene: TRBJ1-1; d_gene: -; abundance: -; CDR3nt: TGTGCCAGCAGCTTATCGTGGGGGAACACTGAAGCTTTCTTT; CDR3aa: CASSLSWGNTEAFF
v_gene: TRBV5-4; j_gene: TRBJ2-3; d_gene: -; abundance: -; CDR3nt: TGTGCCAGCAGCTTTCAGGGCCCCTCCACAGATACGCAGTATTTT; CDR3aa: CASSFQGPSTDTQYF
v_gene: TRBV5-1; j_gene: TRBJ2-6; d_gene: TRBD1; abundance: -; CDR3nt: TGCGCCAGCAGCTTCTCAGGGGGCTCTGGGGCCAACGTCCTGACTTTC; CDR3aa: CASSFSGGSGANVLTF
v_gene: TRBV19; j_gene: TRBJ1-3; d_gene: TRBD1; abundance: -; CDR3nt: TGTGCCAGTAGTGAGGGGGCGCCGGCAAACACCATATATTTT; CDR3aa: CASSEGAPANTIYF
v_gene: TRBV19; j_gene: TRBJ1-4; d_gene: -; abundance: -; CDR3nt: TGTGCCAGTAGTGGAAAGAATGAAAAACTGTTTTTT; CDR3aa: CASSGKNEKLFF
v_gene: TRBV10-3; j_gene: TRBJ2-7; d_gene: -; abundance: -; CDR3nt: TGTGCCATCAGTGATAGGCAGACCGAGCAGTACTTC; CDR3aa: CAISDRQTEQYF
v_gene: TRBV4-3; j_gene: TRBJ2-6; d_gene: -; abundance: few; CDR3nt: TGCGCCAGCAGCCAAGATCATCGGGGCTCTGGGGCCAACGTCCTGACTTTC; CDR3aa: CASSQDHRGSGANVLTF
v_gene: TRBV30; j_gene: TRBJ1-1; d_gene: -; abundance: once; CDR3nt: TGTGCCTGGAGTTCCACCTCTTTGAACACTGAAGCTTTCTTT; CDR3aa: CAWSSTSLNTEAFF
v_gene: TRBV20-1; j_gene: TRBJ2-2; d_gene: -; abundance: few; CDR3nt: TGCAGTGCTAGAGTGACCGGGGAGCTGTTTTTT; CDR3aa: CSARVTGELFF
v_gene: TRBV9; j_gene: TRBJ2-6; d_gene: -; abundance: -; CDR3nt: TGTGCCAGCAGTCAACCTGGGGCCAACGTCCTGACTTTC; CDR3aa: CASSQPGANVLTF
v_gene: TRBV5-4; j_gene: TRBJ1-6; d_gene: TRBD1; abundance: -; CDR3nt: TGTGCCAGCAGCTTGGCCGGGACAGGGGCTTCACCCCTCCACTTT; CDR3aa: CASSLAGTGASPLHF
v_gene: TRBV15; j_gene: TRBJ1-1; d_gene: -; abundance: -; CDR3nt: TGTGCCACCAGCAGAGACACCCTGGTGAACACTGAAGCTTTCTTT; CDR3aa: CATSRDTLVNTEAFF
v_gene: TRBV28; j_gene: TRBJ1-5; d_gene: -; abundance: -; CDR3nt: TGTGCCAGCAGTTCACACATGGGTAGTCAGCCCCAGCATTTT; CDR3aa: CASSSHMGSQPQHF
v_gene: TRBV5-6; j_gene: TRBJ2-1; d_gene: TRBD1; abundance: -; CDR3nt: TGTGCCAGCACGCTCCGGGACAGGGGACGGCATGAGCAGTTCTTC; CDR3aa: CASTLRDRGRHEQFF
v_gene: TRBV5-4; j_gene: TRBJ1-2; d_gene: TRBD1; abundance: -; CDR3nt: TGTGCCAGCAGCCAAGGGACAGATTATGGCTACACCTTC; CDR3aa: CASSQGTDYGYTF
v_gene: TRBV5-4; j_gene: TRBJ2-7; d_gene: TRBD2; abundance: -; CDR3nt: TGTGCCAGCAGCTTGGCCGGGACTAGCGGGACCCACGAGCAGTACTTC; CDR3aa: CASSLAGTSGTHEQYF
v_gene: TRBV7-3; j_gene: TRBJ2-2; d_gene: -; abundance: -; CDR3nt: TGTGCCAGCAGCTTAACAAGAGGGGAGCTGTTTTTT; CDR3aa: CASSLTRGELFF
v_gene: TRBV6-1; j_gene: TRBJ2-3; d_gene: TRBD2; abundance: -; CDR3nt: TGTGCCAGCAGGGACCCGGGAGGAGCAGATACGCAGTATTTT; CDR3aa: CASRDPGGADTQYF
v_gene: TRBV2; j_gene: TRBJ1-2; d_gene: -; abundance: -; CDR3nt: TGTGCCAGTTCCGCGACAAACTATGGCTACACCTTC; CDR3aa: CASSATNYGYTF
v_gene: TRBV30; j_gene: TRBJ1-3; d_gene: -; abundance: -; CDR3nt: TGTGCCTGGAGTGTAACAGGAGCCTCTGGAAACACCATATATTTT; CDR3aa: CAWSVTGASGNTIYF
v_gene: TRBV5-1; j_gene: TRBJ1-4; d_gene: TRBD1; abundance: -; CDR3nt: TGCGCCAGCAGCGCGACAGGGGCTAATGAAAAACTGTTTTTT; CDR3aa: CASSATGANEKLFF